The clone carrying this T cell receptor (beta chain) occurred a few times. The antigen remains undetermined. Time point specified: pre-sensitization, week 0. Treatment denoted: therapeutic diphenylcyclopropenone sensitization with weekly scalp DPC. Participating donors were patients with alopecia, aged 18 to 70 years, considered appropriate candidates for DPC. The sample belongs to a study of human T cells and chemical hapten exposure. Study-level results: Controls formed significantly fewer large CDR3 similarity clusters than expanded TCRs did.

Individual cDNA molecules had unique molecular identifiers attached to them by the library. TCRdb passed the RACE reads through MiXCR, listing each CDR3 protein once. The sample lists about 98,000 distinct CDR3 sequences; about a tenth were seen once. This material consisted of whole blood, taken in connection with sensitization to the hapten diphenylcyclopropenone (DPC). The sequence was obtained from an older woman with alopecia areata. Some clones in this sample may be carry-over from other donors' samples.

In DNA, the CDR3 is TGCGCCAGCAGCTTGTCCGGGATGAACACTGAAGCTTTCTTT. Residues: CASSLSGMNTEAFF. V and J are TRBV5-1 and TRBJ1-1; unclear D gene. Trimming stripped 1 base from V and 0 bases from J, with 7 bases between. The germline gives CDR1 SGHRS, CDR2 YFSETQ. This CDR3 is 14 amino acids long.